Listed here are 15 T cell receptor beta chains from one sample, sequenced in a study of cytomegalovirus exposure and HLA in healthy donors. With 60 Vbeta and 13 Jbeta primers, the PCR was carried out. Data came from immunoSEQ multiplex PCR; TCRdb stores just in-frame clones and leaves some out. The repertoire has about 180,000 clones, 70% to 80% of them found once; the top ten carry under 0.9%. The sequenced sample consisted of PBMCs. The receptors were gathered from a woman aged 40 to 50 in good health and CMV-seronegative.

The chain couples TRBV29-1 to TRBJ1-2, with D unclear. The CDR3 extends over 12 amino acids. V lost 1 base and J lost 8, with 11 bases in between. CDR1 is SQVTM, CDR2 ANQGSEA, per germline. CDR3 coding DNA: TGCAGCGTTGAAGTGGTCGCGAGGGGCTACACCTTC. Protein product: CSVEVVARGYTF.

CDR3 DNA: TGTGCCAGCAGCTTCGGACCCGGGGGAGAGACCCAGTACTTC. The encoded protein is CASSFGPGGETQYF. The chain uses TRBV5-5 and TRBJ2-5, with D possibly TRBD2 on 6 matching bases. The V end was cut by 2 bases, the J end by 4 bases, with 12 bases between. The CDR3 sequence is 14 residues long. Germline assignment: CDR1 SGHKS and CDR2 YYEKEE (reference sequence).

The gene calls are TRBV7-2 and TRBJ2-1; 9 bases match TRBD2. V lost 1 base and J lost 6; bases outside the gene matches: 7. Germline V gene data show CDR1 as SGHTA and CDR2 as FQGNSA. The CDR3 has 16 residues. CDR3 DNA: TGTGCCAGCAGCTTAGTCCAGCGGGGGGCTGGCAATGAGCAGTTCTTC. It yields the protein CASSLVQRGAGNEQFF.

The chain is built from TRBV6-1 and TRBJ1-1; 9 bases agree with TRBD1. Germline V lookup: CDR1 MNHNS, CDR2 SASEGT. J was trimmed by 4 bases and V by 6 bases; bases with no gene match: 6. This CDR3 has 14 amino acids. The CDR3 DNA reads TGTGCCAGCAGGAGGACAGGGGAGAGCACTGAAGCTTTCTTT. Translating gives CASRRTGESTEAFF.

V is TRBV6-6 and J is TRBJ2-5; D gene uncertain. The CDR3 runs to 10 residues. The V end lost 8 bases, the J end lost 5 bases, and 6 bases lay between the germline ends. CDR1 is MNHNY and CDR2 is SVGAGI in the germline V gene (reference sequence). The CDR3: CASSSETQYF. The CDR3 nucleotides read TGTGCCAGCTCGAGCGAGACCCAGTACTTC.

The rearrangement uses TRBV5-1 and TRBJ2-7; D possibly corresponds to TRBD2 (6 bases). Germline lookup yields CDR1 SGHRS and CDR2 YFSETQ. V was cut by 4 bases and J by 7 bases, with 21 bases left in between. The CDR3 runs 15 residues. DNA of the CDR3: TGCGCCAGCAGCCTCCCGGGCGTTGGCCGGGGGGAGCAGTACTTC. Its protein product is CASSLPGVGRGEQYF.

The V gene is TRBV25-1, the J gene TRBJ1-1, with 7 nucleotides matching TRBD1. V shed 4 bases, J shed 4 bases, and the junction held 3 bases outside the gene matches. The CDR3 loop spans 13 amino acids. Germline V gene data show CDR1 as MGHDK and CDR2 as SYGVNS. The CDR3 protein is CASSAGGLTEAFF. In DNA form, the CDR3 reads TGTGCCAGCAGTGCAGGGGGGCTCACTGAAGCTTTCTTT.

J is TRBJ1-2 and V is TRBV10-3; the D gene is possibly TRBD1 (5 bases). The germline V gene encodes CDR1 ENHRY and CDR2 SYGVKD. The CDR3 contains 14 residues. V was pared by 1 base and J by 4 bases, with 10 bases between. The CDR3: CAISEWGKVYGYTF. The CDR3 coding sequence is TGTGCCATCAGTGAGTGGGGCAAAGTCTATGGCTACACCTTC.

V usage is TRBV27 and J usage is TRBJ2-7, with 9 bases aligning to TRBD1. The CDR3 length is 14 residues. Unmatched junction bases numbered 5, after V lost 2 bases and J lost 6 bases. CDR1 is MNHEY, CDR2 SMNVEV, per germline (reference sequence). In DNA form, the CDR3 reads TGTGCCAGCAGTTTAGGGACAGGGTCCATCGAGCAGTACTTC. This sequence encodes CASSLGTGSIEQYF.

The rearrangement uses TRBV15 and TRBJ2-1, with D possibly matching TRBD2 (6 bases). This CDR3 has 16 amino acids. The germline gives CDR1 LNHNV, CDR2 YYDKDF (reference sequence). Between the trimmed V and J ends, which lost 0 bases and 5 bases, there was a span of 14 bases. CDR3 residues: CATSRDGLASDNEQFF. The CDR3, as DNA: TGTGCCACCAGCAGAGATGGTCTAGCGAGCGACAATGAGCAGTTCTTC.

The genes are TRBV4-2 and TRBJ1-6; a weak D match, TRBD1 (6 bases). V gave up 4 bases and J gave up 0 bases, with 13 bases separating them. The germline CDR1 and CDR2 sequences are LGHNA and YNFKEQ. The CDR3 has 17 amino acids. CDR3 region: CASSRRQESSYNSPLHF. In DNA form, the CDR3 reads TGTGCCAGCAGCCGAAGACAGGAGAGCTCCTATAATTCACCCCTCCACTTT.

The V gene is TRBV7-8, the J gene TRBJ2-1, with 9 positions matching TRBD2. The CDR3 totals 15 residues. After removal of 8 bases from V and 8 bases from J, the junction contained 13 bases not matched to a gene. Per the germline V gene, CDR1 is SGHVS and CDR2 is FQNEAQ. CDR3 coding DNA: TGTGCCAGCGTCCCCGGGGGCGGGGGGGCATATGAGCAGTTCTTC. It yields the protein CASVPGGGGAYEQFF. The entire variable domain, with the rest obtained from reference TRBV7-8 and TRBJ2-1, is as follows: GAGVSQSPRYKVAKRGQDVALRCDPISGHVSLFWYQQALGQGPEFLTYFQNEAQLDKSGLPSDRFFAERPEGSVSTLKIQRTQQEDSAVYLCASVPGGGGAYEQFFGPGTRLTVL.

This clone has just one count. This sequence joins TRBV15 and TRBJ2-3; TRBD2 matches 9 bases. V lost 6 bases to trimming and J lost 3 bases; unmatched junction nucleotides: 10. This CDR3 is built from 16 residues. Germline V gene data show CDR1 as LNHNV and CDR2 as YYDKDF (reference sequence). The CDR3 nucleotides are TGTGCCACCAGGAAACTTAGCGGGAGAGGAACAGATACGCAGTATTTT. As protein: CATRKLSGRGTDTQYF. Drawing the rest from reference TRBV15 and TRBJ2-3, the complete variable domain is DAMVIQNPRYQVTQFGKPVTLSCSQTLNHNVMYWYQQKSSQAPKLLFHYYDKDFNNEADTPDNFQSRRPNTSFCFLDIRSPGLGDTAMYLCATRKLSGRGTDTQYFGPGTRLTVL.

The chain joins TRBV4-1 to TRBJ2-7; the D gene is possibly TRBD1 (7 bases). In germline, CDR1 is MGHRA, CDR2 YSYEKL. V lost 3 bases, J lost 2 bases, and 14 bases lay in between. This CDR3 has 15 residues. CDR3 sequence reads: CASSQAGQRPYEQYF. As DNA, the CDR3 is TGCGCCAGCAGCCAGGCGGGACAGCGGCCCTACGAGCAGTACTTC.

DNA for the CDR3: TGTGCCAGCAGTGACAGACGGAGGGGTCTCGCTTACGAGCAGTACTTC. Translating gives CASSDRRRGLAYEQYF. The V and J genes are TRBV6-1 and TRBJ2-7, with D perhaps TRBD2 (6 bases). This CDR3 contains 16 residues. V shed 3 bases and J shed 4 bases, with 19 bases lying between them. Germline CDR1 and CDR2: MNHNS and SASEGT.